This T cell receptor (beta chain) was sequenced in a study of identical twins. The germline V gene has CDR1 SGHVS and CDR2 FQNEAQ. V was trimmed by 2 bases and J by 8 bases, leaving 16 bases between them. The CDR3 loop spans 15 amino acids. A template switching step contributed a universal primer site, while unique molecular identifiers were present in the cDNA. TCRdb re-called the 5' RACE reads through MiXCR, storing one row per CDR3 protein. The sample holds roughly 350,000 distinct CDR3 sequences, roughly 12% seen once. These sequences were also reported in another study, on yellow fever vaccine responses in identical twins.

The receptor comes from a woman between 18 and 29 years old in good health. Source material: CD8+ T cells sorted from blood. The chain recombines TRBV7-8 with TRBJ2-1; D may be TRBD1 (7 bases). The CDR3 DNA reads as TGTGCCAGCAGCTTATGGCAGGGGGGATTAGATGAGCAGTTCTTC. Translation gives CASSLWQGGLDEQFF.